This T cell receptor (beta chain) was sequenced for a study of shared clonotypes between healthy human individuals. The study, taken as a whole, reports: A few donors held around 5% of naive CD4 clonotypes in common.

This table comes from immunoSEQ multiplex PCR, and its TCRdb copy is limited to in-frame clones, with some not included. The sample shows roughly 2.2 million clones, around 92% of them seen only once. About this clone itself: Its antigen remains unknown.

Per germline, CDR1 MNHNY and CDR2 SVGAGI (reference sequence). V lost 4 bases to trimming and J lost 4 bases; unmatched junction nucleotides: 4. The CDR3 has 16 residues. The J gene is TRBJ2-7, the V gene TRBV6-6, with 16 bases matching TRBD2. Sequences were obtained from naive CD4+ T cells from PBMCs. Subset reported: CD45RA+ positively selected. This sequence originates from a man between 18 and 29 years old in good health. Some clones in this sample may be carry-over from other donors' samples. CDR3 sequence reads: CASSSGTSGRVYEQYF. DNA for the CDR3: TGTGCCAGCAGTTCCGGGACTAGCGGGAGGGTGTACGAGCAGTACTTC.